This T cell receptor beta chain appears in the sequencing data of a study of T cells in Graves' hyperthyroidism and ophthalmopathy. This clonotype was observed a few times. V shed 3 bases and J shed 7 bases, with 15 bases lying between them. Germline CDR1 and CDR2: MNHEY and SVGAGI. The CDR3 consists of 15 residues. TCR beta CDR3 regions were amplified from RNA transcripts. The TCR CDR3 first-round RT-PCR relied on the HTBI primer set. In TCRdb, the multiplex PCR reads were re-called with MiXCR into one record per CDR3 protein. The sample lists roughly 560,000 distinct CDR3 sequences, roughly 15% occurring once.

The clonotype was recovered from a woman between 40 and 50 years old with Graves' ophthalmopathy. Sequenced: blood. The chain carries TRBV6-5 and TRBJ2-2; D may be TRBD1 (5 bases). The CDR3 region has the DNA TGTGCCAGCAGTTATGGGCCAGGGCTGGGCGGGGAGCTGTTTTTT. It codes for CASSYGPGLGGELFF.